The present T cell receptor beta chain was sequenced within a study of blood T cell repertoires in COVID-19. Looking at the study overall: Sites in the United States, Italy and Spain provided acute and convalescent COVID-19 samples. In each case, the material was cDNA or gDNA derived from T cells, B-cell-depleted T cells, or PBMCs.

Germline V gene sequence: CDR1 SGHNT, CDR2 YENEEA. This CDR3 is 15 amino acids long. J was trimmed by 5 bases and V by 4 bases; bases with no gene match: 4. As originally analysed: Estimated nucleated cell counts came from reference gene primer amplification. Clones were read by immunoSEQ multiplex PCR, and TCRdb kept only the in-frame ones, dropping some. The V and J calls and clone size were taken over from that table, and D and trimming were inferred from the DNA. The sample consists of some 260,000 clones, over 80% of them appearing once. Seattle patient enrollment occurred during active infection, with longitudinal follow-up thereafter.

The sample consisted of peripheral blood. The J gene is TRBJ2-2, the V gene TRBV11-3, with 10 bases lining up with TRBD1. This receptor was obtained from a woman in her sixties or seventies with COVID-19, enrolled during active disease. The CDR3 loop is CASSSRQGATGELFF. In DNA, the CDR3 is TGTGCCAGCAGCTCCCGACAGGGGGCAACCGGGGAGCTGTTTTTT.